These T cell receptor beta chains were read from a single sample in a study of blood T cell repertoires in COVID-19. TCRdb keeps only in-frame clones here, not all; method: immunoSEQ multiplex PCR. The sample holds under 250,000 clones, 70% to 90% seen once. Sequenced input: peripheral blood. Source of these receptors: a man aged 45-65 years who had recovered from COVID-19. CDR3s leave out the opening cysteine and the closing phenylalanine or tryptophan. Each record gives: V gene, J gene, CDR3 protein.

v_call: TRBV6-5; j_call: TRBJ1-6; cdr3_aa: ASSYTRGLPNSPLH
v_call: TRBV2; j_call: TRBJ1-2; cdr3_aa: ASRTQGGGYT
v_call: TRBV6-5; j_call: TRBJ2-1; cdr3_aa: ASSTGLALNEQF
v_call: TRBV3-1/TRBV3-2; j_call: TRBJ2-7; cdr3_aa: ASSPRGLSSYEQY
v_call: TRBV3-1/TRBV3-2; j_call: TRBJ2-3; cdr3_aa: ASSSTPRDTQY
v_call: TRBV15; j_call: TRBJ2-7; cdr3_aa: ATSTTSDPREQY
v_call: TRBV19; j_call: TRBJ2-3; cdr3_aa: ASSNQPGLAGTDTQY
v_call: TRBV24-1; j_call: TRBJ2-1; cdr3_aa: ATSDFRGLNEQF
v_call: TRBV7-2; j_call: TRBJ2-1; cdr3_aa: ASSPGREYNEQF
v_call: TRBV29-1; j_call: TRBJ2-5; cdr3_aa: SVERLAGQETQY
v_call: TRBV10-3; j_call: TRBJ2-5; cdr3_aa: AISVRAGQETQY
v_call: TRBV6-6; j_call: TRBJ1-5; cdr3_aa: ASRGTGLSNQPQH
v_call: TRBV7-2; j_call: TRBJ1-6; cdr3_aa: ASSRNGGGWRWSPLH
v_call: TRBV18; j_call: TRBJ1-5; cdr3_aa: ASSSGRSNQPQH
v_call: TRBV14; j_call: TRBJ1-3; cdr3_aa: ASSQGATKAGNTIY
v_call: TRBV28; j_call: TRBJ2-7; cdr3_aa: ASSPGAGGLSSYEQY
v_call: TRBV5-4; j_call: TRBJ2-2; cdr3_aa: ASSPGQGINTGELF
v_call: TRBV5-4; j_call: TRBJ2-5; cdr3_aa: ASSLATVAGDETQY
v_call: TRBV7-9; j_call: TRBJ2-1; cdr3_aa: ASSLVRLAVDNEQF
v_call: TRBV7-9; j_call: TRBJ1-1; cdr3_aa: ASSLGTRMNTEAF
v_call: TRBV5-1; j_call: TRBJ2-7; cdr3_aa: ASSLAASGRYEQY
v_call: TRBV5-1; j_call: TRBJ1-4; cdr3_aa: ASSPIQGAWEKLF
v_call: TRBV29-1; j_call: TRBJ2-5; cdr3_aa: SVAGERGFSETQY
v_call: TRBV5-1; j_call: TRBJ1-3; cdr3_aa: ASSMDGLVSGNTIY
v_call: TRBV24-1; j_call: TRBJ2-3; cdr3_aa: ATSDPTSGGTDTQY
v_call: TRBV10-1; j_call: TRBJ1-6; cdr3_aa: ASSESGQGYSPLH
v_call: TRBV2; j_call: TRBJ1-6; cdr3_aa: ASSGNRDSPLH
v_call: TRBV6-6; j_call: TRBJ1-6; cdr3_aa: ATTRGGNNLITQNNSPLH
v_call: TRBV9; j_call: TRBJ2-4; cdr3_aa: ASSPAQGTGGYGNIQY
v_call: TRBV28; j_call: TRBJ2-1; cdr3_aa: ASHRSSYNEQF
v_call: TRBV7-6; j_call: TRBJ2-5; cdr3_aa: ASSLTAGGRETQY
v_call: TRBV6-1; j_call: TRBJ2-5; cdr3_aa: ASSELGQGSRGTQY
v_call: TRBV27; j_call: TRBJ1-2; cdr3_aa: ASSPLGGLYGYT
v_call: TRBV5-1; j_call: TRBJ2-3; cdr3_aa: ASRTDSSTDTQY
v_call: TRBV18; j_call: TRBJ1-1; cdr3_aa: ASSHDRKNTEAF
v_call: TRBV5-4; j_call: TRBJ2-7; cdr3_aa: ASSTGLAIEQY
v_call: TRBV28; j_call: TRBJ2-3; cdr3_aa: ASSWDYSTDTQY
v_call: TRBV24-1; j_call: TRBJ2-6; cdr3_aa: ATSDWTGSSGANVLT
v_call: TRBV7-9; j_call: TRBJ2-2; cdr3_aa: ASSVRDRITGELF
v_call: TRBV30; j_call: TRBJ2-1; cdr3_aa: AWTLGRGRNNEQF
v_call: TRBV25-1; j_call: TRBJ1-5; cdr3_aa: ASAGSTGRQPQH
v_call: TRBV5-1; j_call: TRBJ2-7; cdr3_aa: ASSSEGWLGEQY
v_call: TRBV5-4; j_call: TRBJ1-6; cdr3_aa: ASSLGPSGNSPLH
v_call: TRBV7-9; j_call: TRBJ1-5; cdr3_aa: ASSLAAGAHQPQH
v_call: TRBV7-9; j_call: TRBJ1-1; cdr3_aa: ASSLVGGATEAF
v_call: TRBV21-1; j_call: TRBJ1-1; cdr3_aa: ASSTTMKTGGGNTEAF
v_call: TRBV5-4; j_call: TRBJ2-2; cdr3_aa: ASSVAVNTGELF
v_call: TRBV6-6; j_call: TRBJ2-1; cdr3_aa: ASSYSRGRANEQF
v_call: TRBV9; j_call: TRBJ1-1; cdr3_aa: ASSAGTANTEAF
v_call: TRBV5-8; j_call: TRBJ2-5; cdr3_aa: ASSLGQAGQETQY
v_call: TRBV7-2; j_call: TRBJ2-7; cdr3_aa: ASSLQGRGIPSYEQY
v_call: TRBV6-1; j_call: TRBJ1-4; cdr3_aa: ASSLQGAREKLF
v_call: TRBV7-9; j_call: TRBJ1-5; cdr3_aa: ASSPGTGGGQPQH
v_call: TRBV2; j_call: TRBJ2-1; cdr3_aa: ASSFDRNDEQF
v_call: TRBV28; j_call: TRBJ2-5; cdr3_aa: ASSTPWREKTQY
v_call: TRBV19; j_call: TRBJ2-7; cdr3_aa: ASRLAGGGEQY
v_call: TRBV27; j_call: TRBJ1-2; cdr3_aa: ASSMEGLGYGYT
v_call: TRBV27; j_call: TRBJ1-2; cdr3_aa: ASSSSDRPYGYT
v_call: TRBV18; j_call: TRBJ1-1; cdr3_aa: ASSPSYSMNTEAF
v_call: TRBV30; j_call: TRBJ2-4; cdr3_aa: AWTHRGERNIQY